This T cell receptor beta chain was found in a study of cytomegalovirus exposure and HLA in healthy donors. Study overall: Earlier sequencing of 200 million or so T cells yielded fewer than 140 million unique TCR beta sequences. Ancestry clustering placed about 86% of more than 350 genotyped donors in the Caucasian-associated cluster. Whole-study findings and limits: In a later analysis, a missense DCLRE1C variant was linked to TCR beta V- and J-gene trimming. Researchers counted some 150 TCR beta chains as cytomegalovirus-associated.

This clone was seen only a few times. Antigen unknown. This CDR3 contains 16 residues. The germline V and J ends were trimmed by 2 bases and 5 bases, with 18 bases remaining between them. Germline V gene sequence: CDR1 SGDLS, CDR2 YYNGEE. Amplification used 60 Vbeta primers and 13 Jbeta primers. Produced via immunoSEQ multiplex PCR; TCRdb's table is partial and in-frame only. The data hold about 130,000 clones, with 70% to 80% observed a single time. This receptor was identified in a female donor in good health and CMV-seronegative. The chain uses TRBV9 and TRBJ2-3; possible D gene TRBD2, 7 bases. The material sequenced was PBMCs. This CDR3 is CASSVGGPTPGDTQYF. The CDR3 nucleotides read TGTGCCAGCAGCGTGGGGGGGCCTACCCCGGGAGATACGCAGTATTTT. The variable domain in full, with the rest retrieved from reference TRBV9 and TRBJ2-3, is DSGVTQTPKHLITATGQRVTLRCSPRSGDLSVYWYQQSLDQGLQFLIQYYNGEERAKGNILERFSAQQFPDLHSELNLSSLELGDSALYFCASSVGGPTPGDTQYFGPGTRLTVL.